The 17 T cell receptor beta chains given below trace back to one sample, sequenced in a study of cytomegalovirus exposure and HLA in healthy donors. Both 60 Vbeta primers and 13 Jbeta primers went into the PCR. Using immunoSEQ multiplex PCR, the repertoire was profiled, and TCRdb retains in-frame clones only, with some absent. The repertoire consists of roughly 200,000 clones, with 65% to 85% occurring once and the leading ten covering 2.9%. The sample was PBMCs. The receptors derive from a man aged 25-45 years in good health and CMV-seronegative.

The chain carries TRBV11-2 and TRBJ2-3; 8 bases align to TRBD2. The CDR3 length is 14 residues. V trimming: 3 bases; J trimming: 5 bases; junction bases outside the gene matches: 4. Germline V gene data show CDR1 as SGHAT and CDR2 as FQNNGV. CDR3 DNA sequence: TGTGCCAGCAGCTTGGCGGGGGGAAGAGATACGCAGTATTTT. Translated: CASSLAGGRDTQYF.

Note on this clone: The same CDR3 is also encoded by other DNA sequences in this sample. The rearrangement links TRBV2 to TRBJ2-7; a weak D match, TRBD1 (5 bases). Germline CDR1 reads SNHLY; CDR2 reads FYNNEI. The CDR3 spans 13 residues. Trimming took off 2 bases at V and 5 bases at J, with 10 bases between the two ends. The CDR3 region has the DNA TGTGCCAGCAGTGAACAGGGCCTGAACGAGCAGTACTTC. It encodes CASSEQGLNEQYF.

The chain has TRBV18 and TRBJ2-7, with 10 bases aligning to TRBD1. V was clipped by 2 bases and J by 2 bases; unmatched bases: 3. The length of the CDR3 is 15 residues. CDR1 is KGHSH, CDR2 LQKENI, per germline. CDR3 protein: CASSPGQGVAYEQYF. CDR3 DNA sequence: TGTGCCAGCTCACCAGGACAGGGGGTCGCCTACGAGCAGTACTTC.

The V gene is TRBV5-6, the J gene TRBJ2-2, with 12 bases matching TRBD2. CDR1 and CDR2 from the germline V gene are SGHDT and YYEEEE. The length of the CDR3 is 16 residues. J lost 3 bases, V lost 0 bases, and 0 bases had no gene match. CDR3 sequence reads: CASSLGLAGDTGELFF. CDR3 coding DNA: TGTGCCAGCAGCTTGGGACTAGCGGGGGACACCGGGGAGCTGTTTTTT.

This chain links TRBV7-9 with TRBJ1-5; possibly TRBD1 for D (6 bases). The ends were cut back, 4 bases at V and 7 bases at J, with 14 bases in the middle. The CDR3 consists of 14 residues. Germline CDR1 and CDR2: SEHNR and FQNEAQ (reference sequence). DNA of the CDR3: TGTGCCAGCAGCTCCGAGGGGGTGAGGCAGCCCCAGCATTTT. This codes for CASSSEGVRQPQHF. Supplemented by reference TRBV7-9 and TRBJ1-5, the full variable domain reads DTGVSQNPRHKITKRGQNVTFRCDPISEHNRLYWYRQTLGQGPEFLTYFQNEAQLEKSRLLSDRFSAERPKGSFSTLEIQRTEQGDSAMYLCASSSEGVRQPQHFGDGTRLSIL.

V is TRBV6-1 and J is TRBJ1-1, with 12 bases lining up with TRBD1. Germline V gives CDR1 MNHNS, CDR2 SASEGT. The CDR3 is made up of 15 amino acids. J lost 3 bases, V lost 6 bases, and 5 bases had no gene match. DNA for the CDR3: TGTGCCAGCAGGGGACAGGGGGCAGGGGACACTGAAGCTTTCTTT. Its protein product is CASRGQGAGDTEAFF.

In this sample, this clone turned up a few times. V gene TRBV27 combines with J gene TRBJ2-2, with D unclear. CDR1 is MNHEY, CDR2 SMNVEV, per germline (reference sequence). V was clipped by 2 bases and J by 5 bases, with 6 bases between them. This CDR3 is built from 13 residues. The CDR3 DNA follows: TGTGCCAGCAGTTTAAGCAGGACCGGGGAGCTGTTTTTT. This encodes CASSLSRTGELFF.

The chain links TRBV6-5 to TRBJ1-1, with no clear D. The germline gives CDR1 MNHEY, CDR2 SVGAGI. The CDR3 loop spans 14 amino acids. Trimming took 6 bases from V and 0 from J, leaving 11 bases between them. The CDR3 sequence is CASREPSMNTEAFF. CDR3 sequence (DNA): TGTGCCAGCAGGGAGCCCAGCATGAACACTGAAGCTTTCTTT.

This chain uses TRBV27 with TRBJ1-3; D might be TRBD1 (6 bases). Germline values: CDR1 MNHEY, CDR2 SMNVEV (reference sequence). CDR3 length equals 19 residues. V lost 5 bases and J 3 bases, leaving 26 bases between the germline ends. In DNA form, the CDR3 reads TGTGCCAGCAGTCACCCCCCACTGCAGGGGCCCACATTTGGAAACACCATATATTTT. Its translation is CASSHPPLQGPTFGNTIYF.

The V call is TRBV28, the J call TRBJ2-2; 12 bases agree with TRBD1. Germline V gene sequence: CDR1 MDHEN, CDR2 SYDVKM. With V trimmed by 4 bases and J by 5 bases, 8 bases remained unmatched. CDR3 length equals 17 residues. CDR3 bases: TGTGCCAGCAGTTGGGCGGGACAGGGGGCTTTTACCGGGGAGCTGTTTTTT. Translated: CASSWAGQGAFTGELFF.

The rearrangement uses TRBV7-2 and TRBJ2-7, with 12 nucleotides matching TRBD2. The J segment lost 3 bases and the V segment lost 5 bases, leaving 17 bases of the junction unmatched. In germline, CDR1 is SGHTA, CDR2 FQGNSA. This CDR3 is 19 amino acids long. The CDR3 DNA reads TGTGCCAGCAGCCCGAACATGCGGCCTAGCGGGAGGGGCAGCTACGAGCAGTACTTC. This translates into CASSPNMRPSGRGSYEQYF.

This chain uses TRBV28 with TRBJ1-6; 10 nucleotides agree with TRBD1. Germline V gene lookup returns CDR1 MDHEN and CDR2 SYDVKM. The CDR3 has 18 residues. V lost 6 bases to trimming and J lost 2 bases; unmatched junction nucleotides: 10. CDR3 sequence: CASSSIPGQGTYNSPLHF. The CDR3 DNA is TGTGCCAGCAGCTCCATACCGGGACAGGGGACCTATAATTCACCCCTCCACTTT.

The chain carries TRBV11-3 and TRBJ2-1; 10 nucleotides match TRBD1. Germline CDR1 is SGHNT and CDR2 is YENEEA. V lost 5 bases to trimming and J lost 9 bases; unmatched junction nucleotides: 4. CDR3 size: 13 residues. Here the CDR3 DNA reads TGTGCCAGCAGCGTTAGGACAGGGGGTGAGCAGTTCTTC. Its translation is CASSVRTGGEQFF.

The chain has TRBV4-3 and TRBJ1-6; 9 nucleotides match TRBD1. The germline CDR1 and CDR2 sequences are LGHNA and YSLEER. This CDR3 contains 15 residues. The trim removed 3 bases at V and 9 bases at J, leaving 6 bases unmatched. CDR3 sequence (DNA): TGCGCCAGCAGCCAGAAACCGGGACAGGGTTCACCCCTCCACTTT. Residues: CASSQKPGQGSPLHF.

Only one count was recorded for this clone. The CDR3 loop is CASAGTPNTGELFF. CDR3 DNA sequence: TGTGCCAGCGCCGGGACACCGAACACCGGGGAGCTGTTTTTT. The rearrangement links TRBV9 to TRBJ2-2, with a tentative D call TRBD1 (6 bases). The germline V gene encodes CDR1 SGDLS and CDR2 YYNGEE. The CDR3 contains 14 residues. V shed 7 bases and J shed 0 bases, with 10 bases lying between them.

J is TRBJ2-1 and V is TRBV6-5, with 12 bases that match TRBD2. Trimming took 5 bases from V and 4 from J; bases not matched to a gene: 3. The germline V gene encodes CDR1 MNHEY and CDR2 SVGAGI. CDR3 length equals 15 residues. The DNA for the CDR3 is TGTGCCAGCAGTACTAGCGGGGGGAAATACAATGAGCAGTTCTTC. This codes for CASSTSGGKYNEQFF.

V and J are TRBV15 and TRBJ2-1; tentative D call: TRBD2 (7 bases). The CDR3 has 14 residues. Germline lookup yields CDR1 LNHNV and CDR2 YYDKDF (reference sequence). Trimming removed 5 bases from V and 9 bases from J, with 17 bases in between. CDR3 nucleotides: TGTGCCACCAGCCTCACGGGGGGCCGAGGTGAGCAGTTCTTC. This sequence encodes CATSLTGGRGEQFF. Using reference TRBV15 and TRBJ2-1 for the parts outside the CDR3, the full variable domain is DAMVIQNPRYQVTQFGKPVTLSCSQTLNHNVMYWYQQKSSQAPKLLFHYYDKDFNNEADTPDNFQSRRPNTSFCFLDIRSPGLGDTAMYLCATSLTGGRGEQFFGPGTRLTVL.